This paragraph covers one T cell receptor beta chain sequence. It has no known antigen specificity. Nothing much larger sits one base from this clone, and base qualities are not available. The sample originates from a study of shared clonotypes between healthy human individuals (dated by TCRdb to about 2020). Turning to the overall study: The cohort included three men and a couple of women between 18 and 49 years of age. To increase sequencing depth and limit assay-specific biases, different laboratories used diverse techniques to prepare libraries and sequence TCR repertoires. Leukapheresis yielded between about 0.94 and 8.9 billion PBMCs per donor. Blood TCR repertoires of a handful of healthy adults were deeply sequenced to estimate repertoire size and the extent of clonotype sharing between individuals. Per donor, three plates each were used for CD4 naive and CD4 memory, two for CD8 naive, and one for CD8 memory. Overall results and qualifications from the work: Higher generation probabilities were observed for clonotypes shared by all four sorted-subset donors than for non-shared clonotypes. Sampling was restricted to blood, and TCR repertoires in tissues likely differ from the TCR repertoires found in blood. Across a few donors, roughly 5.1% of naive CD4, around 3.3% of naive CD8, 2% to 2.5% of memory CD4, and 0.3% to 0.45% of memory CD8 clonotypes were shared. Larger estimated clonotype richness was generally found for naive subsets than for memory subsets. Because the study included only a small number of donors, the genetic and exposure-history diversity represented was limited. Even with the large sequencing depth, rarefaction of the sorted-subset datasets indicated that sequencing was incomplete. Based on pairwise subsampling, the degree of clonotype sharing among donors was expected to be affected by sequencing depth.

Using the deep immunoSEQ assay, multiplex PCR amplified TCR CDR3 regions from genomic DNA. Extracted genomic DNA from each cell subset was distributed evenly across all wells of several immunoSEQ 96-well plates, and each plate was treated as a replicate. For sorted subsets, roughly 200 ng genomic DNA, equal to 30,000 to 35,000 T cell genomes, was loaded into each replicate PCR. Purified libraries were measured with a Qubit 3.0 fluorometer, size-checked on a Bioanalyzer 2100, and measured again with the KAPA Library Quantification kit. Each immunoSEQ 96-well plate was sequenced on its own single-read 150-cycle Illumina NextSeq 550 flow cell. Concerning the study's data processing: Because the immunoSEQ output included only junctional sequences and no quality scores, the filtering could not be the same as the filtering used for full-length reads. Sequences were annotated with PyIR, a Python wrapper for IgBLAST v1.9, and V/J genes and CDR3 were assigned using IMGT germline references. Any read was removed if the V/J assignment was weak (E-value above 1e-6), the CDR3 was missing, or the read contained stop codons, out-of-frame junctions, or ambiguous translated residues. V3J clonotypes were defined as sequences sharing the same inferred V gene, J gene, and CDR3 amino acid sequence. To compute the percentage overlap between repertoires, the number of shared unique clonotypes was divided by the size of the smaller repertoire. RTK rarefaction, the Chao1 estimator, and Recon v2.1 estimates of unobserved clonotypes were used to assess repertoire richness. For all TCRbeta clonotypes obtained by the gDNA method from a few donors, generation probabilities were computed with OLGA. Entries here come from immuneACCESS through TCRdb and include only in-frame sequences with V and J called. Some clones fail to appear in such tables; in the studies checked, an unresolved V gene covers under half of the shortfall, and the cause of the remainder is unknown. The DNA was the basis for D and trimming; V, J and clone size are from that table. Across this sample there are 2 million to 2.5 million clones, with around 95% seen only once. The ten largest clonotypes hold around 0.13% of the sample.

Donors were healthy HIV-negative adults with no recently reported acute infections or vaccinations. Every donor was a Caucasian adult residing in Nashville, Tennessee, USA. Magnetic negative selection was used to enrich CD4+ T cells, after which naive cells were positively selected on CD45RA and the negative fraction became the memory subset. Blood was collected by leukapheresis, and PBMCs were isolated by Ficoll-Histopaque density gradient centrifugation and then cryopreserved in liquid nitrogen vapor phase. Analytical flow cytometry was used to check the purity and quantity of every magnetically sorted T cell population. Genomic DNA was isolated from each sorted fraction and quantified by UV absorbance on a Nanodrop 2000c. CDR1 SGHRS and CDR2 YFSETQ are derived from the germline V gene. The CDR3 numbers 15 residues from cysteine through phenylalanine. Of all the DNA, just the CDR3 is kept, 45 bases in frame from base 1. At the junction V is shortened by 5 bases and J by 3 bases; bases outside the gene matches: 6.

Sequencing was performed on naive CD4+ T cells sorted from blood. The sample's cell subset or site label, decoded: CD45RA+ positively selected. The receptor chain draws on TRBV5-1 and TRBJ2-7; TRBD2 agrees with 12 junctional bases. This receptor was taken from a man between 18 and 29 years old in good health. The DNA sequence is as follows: TGCGCCAGCAGTTCGACTAGCGGGAGTTTCTACGAGCAGTACTTC. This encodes CASSSTSGSFYEQYF. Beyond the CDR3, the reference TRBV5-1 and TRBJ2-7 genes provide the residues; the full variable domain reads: KAGVTQTPRYLIKTRGQQVTLSCSPISGHRSVSWYQQTPGQGLQFLFEYFSETQRNKGNFPGRFSGRQFSNSRSEMNVSTLELGDSALYLCASSSTSGSFYEQYFGPGTRLTVT.